This is a list of T cell receptor beta chains from one sample in a study of T cell responses to AZD1222 COVID-19 vaccine. The table came from immunoSEQ multiplex PCR; TCRdb's copy has only in-frame clones and leaves some out. This repertoire shows roughly 160,000 clones, around nine tenths found once; its top ten account for 0.85% to 1.1%. The sample was peripheral blood, taken 28 days after the second AZD1222 dose. These receptors were taken from an adult who received the AZD1222 COVID-19 vaccine. CDR3s include the opening cysteine and the closing phenylalanine or tryptophan. A D gene is named only where the DNA matches it firmly. The size of a clone is reported for some rows only, either as once, few or many, or as a class for expanded clones.

V: TRBV21-1; size: -; D: -; J: TRBJ1-5; CDR3: CASSKIQRGPRNQPQHF; DNA: TGTGCCAGCAGCAAAATTCAAAGGGGGCCGCGCAATCAGCCCCAGCATTTT
V: TRBV7-7; size: -; D: -; J: TRBJ1-1; CDR3: CASGRGGTEAFF; DNA: TGTGCCAGCGGGAGGGGAGGCACTGAAGCTTTCTTT
V: TRBV4-1; size: -; D: TRBD1; J: TRBJ1-1; CDR3: CASSLSGTAKTEAFF; DNA: TGCGCCAGCAGCCTTTCCGGGACAGCCAAGACTGAAGCTTTCTTT
V: TRBV10-3; size: once; D: TRBD1; J: TRBJ1-4; CDR3: CAISELTGPYEKLFF; DNA: TGTGCCATCAGTGAGTTGACAGGGCCGTATGAAAAACTGTTTTTT
V: TRBV6-1; size: -; D: -; J: TRBJ1-4; CDR3: CASSEAGRRAGELFF; DNA: TGTGCCAGCAGTGAAGCTGGACGTAGGGCAGGTGAACTGTTTTTT
V: TRBV4-1; size: -; D: -; J: TRBJ1-5; CDR3: CASSQTGYDQPQHF; DNA: TGCGCCAGCAGCCAAACAGGGTATGATCAGCCCCAGCATTTT
V: TRBV5-4; size: many; D: -; J: TRBJ2-2; CDR3: CASSLSVLGTGELFF; DNA: TGTGCCAGCAGCTTGTCGGTCCTGGGCACCGGGGAGCTGTTTTTT
V: TRBV7-9; size: once; D: TRBD1; J: TRBJ1-2; CDR3: CASSVGQGNRYGYTF; DNA: TGTGCCAGCAGCGTAGGACAGGGCAACCGCTATGGCTACACCTTC
V: TRBV7-9; size: -; D: TRBD1; J: TRBJ1-1; CDR3: CASSIDRVITEAFF; DNA: TGTGCCAGCAGCATCGACAGGGTAATCACTGAAGCTTTCTTT
V: TRBV19; size: few; D: -; J: TRBJ1-6; CDR3: CASSITPTAPLHF; DNA: TGTGCCAGTAGTATCACCCCCACAGCTCCCCTCCACTTT
V: TRBV5-1; size: -; D: TRBD1; J: TRBJ1-1; CDR3: CASRPVYRGPTEAFF; DNA: TGCGCCAGCAGACCCGTTTATAGGGGGCCCACTGAAGCTTTCTTT
V: TRBV6-4; size: -; D: TRBD1; J: TRBJ1-2; CDR3: CASSAREGAYGYTF; DNA: TGTGCCAGCAGCGCCCGTGAGGGGGCCTATGGCTACACCTTC
V: TRBV5-5; size: -; D: -; J: TRBJ1-5; CDR3: CASSLVMVSNQPQHF; DNA: TGTGCCAGCAGCTTGGTTATGGTTAGCAATCAGCCCCAGCATTTT
V: TRBV5-6; size: -; D: TRBD1; J: TRBJ2-7; CDR3: CASSLARGRDEQYF; DNA: TGTGCCAGCAGCTTGGCCAGGGGGCGAGACGAGCAGTACTTC
V: TRBV6-2/TRBV6-3; size: -; D: TRBD1; J: TRBJ2-5; CDR3: CASSTGQGGYRRETQYF; DNA: TGTGCCAGCAGTACGGGACAGGGAGGCTATCGGCGAGAGACCCAGTACTTC
V: TRBV19; size: -; D: -; J: TRBJ1-4; CDR3: CASSTQQSTNEKLFF; DNA: TGTGCCAGTAGTACCCAACAGTCAACTAATGAAAAACTGTTTTTT
V: TRBV27; size: once; D: -; J: TRBJ1-3; CDR3: CASSSLLGGVGDTIYF; DNA: TGTGCCAGCAGTTCCCTCTTAGGGGGAGTTGGGGACACCATATATTTT
V: TRBV9; size: -; D: -; J: TRBJ2-5; CDR3: CASSTRGETQYF; DNA: TGTGCCAGCAGTACTCGCGGGGAGACCCAGTACTTC
V: TRBV5-4; size: -; D: -; J: TRBJ1-1; CDR3: CASSLQQGNTEAFF; DNA: TGTGCCAGCAGCTTGCAACAGGGGAACACTGAAGCTTTCTTT
V: TRBV19; size: -; D: -; J: TRBJ1-4; CDR3: CASSPLGEFNEKLFF; DNA: TGTGCCAGTAGTCCCCTAGGGGAGTTTAATGAAAAACTGTTTTTT
V: TRBV5-1; size: -; D: TRBD2; J: TRBJ2-3; CDR3: CASSPRLAGGETDTQYF; DNA: TGCGCCAGCAGCCCGAGACTAGCGGGGGGCGAGACAGATACGCAGTATTTT
V: TRBV10-2; size: -; D: -; J: TRBJ2-3; CDR3: CASRARAGLKTDTQYF; DNA: TGCGCCAGCAGAGCTCGAGCCGGTTTGAAGACAGATACGCAGTATTTT
V: TRBV5-1; size: -; D: -; J: TRBJ1-1; CDR3: CASSLRQSWTEAFF; DNA: TGCGCCAGCAGCTTGAGACAGTCCTGGACTGAAGCTTTCTTT
V: TRBV14; size: -; D: -; J: TRBJ1-1; CDR3: CASRRTPSYSAFF; DNA: TGTGCCAGCAGGCGGACCCCGTCTTATTCGGCTTTCTTT
V: TRBV6-6; size: once; D: -; J: TRBJ2-7; CDR3: CASSYSRGYEQYF; DNA: TGTGCCAGCAGTTACTCGAGAGGTTACGAGCAGTACTTC
V: TRBV7-9; size: -; D: -; J: TRBJ2-5; CDR3: CASSSVGRGGETQYF; DNA: TGTGCCAGCAGCTCAGTAGGTCGTGGGGGAGAGACCCAGTACTTC
V: TRBV7-6; size: few; D: TRBD1; J: TRBJ1-2; CDR3: CASSPRGHYGYTF; DNA: TGTGCCAGCAGCCCCAGGGGGCATTATGGCTACACCTTC
V: TRBV4-1; size: -; D: TRBD1; J: TRBJ1-5; CDR3: CASSPLQGAGNQPQHF; DNA: TGCGCCAGCAGCCCGTTACAGGGGGCTGGCAATCAGCCCCAGCATTTT
V: TRBV5-1; size: -; D: TRBD2; J: TRBJ2-3; CDR3: CASSLLAGGYSSTDTQYF; DNA: TGCGCCAGCAGCTTACTGGCGGGGGGCTATTCTAGCACAGATACGCAGTATTTT
V: TRBV19; size: few; D: -; J: TRBJ1-6; CDR3: CASSIVGNSPNSPLHF; DNA: TGTGCCAGTAGTATAGTTGGGAACAGCCCTAATTCACCCCTCCACTTT
V: TRBV18; size: -; D: -; J: TRBJ1-1; CDR3: CASSPLPSGGTEAFF; DNA: TGTGCCAGCTCACCACTCCCCTCGGGCGGCACTGAAGCTTTCTTT
V: TRBV12-5; size: -; D: -; J: TRBJ2-2; CDR3: CASGPPRTGELFF; DNA: TGTGCTAGTGGTCCCCCGCGGACCGGGGAGCTGTTTTTT
V: TRBV7-2; size: -; D: -; J: TRBJ1-6; CDR3: CASSLRTPIRSPLHF; DNA: TGTGCCAGCAGCTTGAGGACGCCGATACGTTCACCCCTCCACTTT
V: TRBV5-1; size: -; D: -; J: TRBJ1-2; CDR3: CASSLAGGEAGYTF; DNA: TGCGCCAGCAGCTTGGCTGGGGGCGAGGCTGGCTACACCTTC
V: TRBV10-1; size: -; D: TRBD1; J: TRBJ1-2; CDR3: CASTRTGRLYGYTF; DNA: TGCGCCAGCACGAGGACAGGGCGACTGTATGGCTACACCTTC
V: TRBV5-1; size: -; D: -; J: TRBJ2-2; CDR3: CASSLAPGRRTGELFF; DNA: TGCGCCAGCAGCTTGGCCCCAGGGAGACGCACCGGGGAGCTGTTTTTT
V: TRBV6-5; size: -; D: -; J: TRBJ1-1; CDR3: CASRPGVATEAFF; DNA: TGTGCCAGCCGGCCGGGGGTTGCAACTGAAGCTTTCTTT
V: TRBV10-3; size: -; D: -; J: TRBJ2-7; CDR3: CAISMRGLNYEQYF; DNA: TGTGCCATCAGCATGCGGGGCCTCAACTACGAGCAGTACTTC
V: TRBV10-3; size: -; D: -; J: TRBJ2-7; CDR3: CAISEWGAGGGEQYF; DNA: TGTGCCATCAGTGAGTGGGGGGCAGGGGGTGGCGAGCAGTACTTC
V: TRBV6-5; size: few; D: -; J: TRBJ2-7; CDR3: CASSYSRSTRDEQYF; DNA: TGTGCCAGCAGTTACTCTCGCTCAACAAGGGACGAGCAGTACTTC
V: TRBV30; size: -; D: -; J: TRBJ2-1; CDR3: CAWSLPNEQFF; DNA: TGTGCCTGGAGTCTCCCCAATGAGCAGTTCTTC
V: TRBV20-1; size: -; D: TRBD2; J: TRBJ2-5; CDR3: CSPSTLLAGGGQETQYF; DNA: TGCAGTCCTAGTACCCTCCTAGCGGGGGGCGGACAAGAGACCCAGTACTTC
V: TRBV27; size: -; D: TRBD2; J: TRBJ2-2; CDR3: CASSPPPVAGGWNTGELFF; DNA: TGTGCCAGCAGTCCCCCCCCCGTAGCGGGGGGGTGGAACACCGGGGAGCTGTTTTTT
V: TRBV27; size: -; D: -; J: TRBJ2-7; CDR3: CASSLARGFEQYF; DNA: TGTGCCAGCAGTTTAGCGAGGGGGTTCGAGCAGTACTTC
V: TRBV2; size: -; D: -; J: TRBJ1-3; CDR3: CASSEDQPGSGNTIYF; DNA: TGTGCCAGCAGTGAAGACCAACCAGGCTCTGGAAACACCATATATTTT
V: TRBV24-1; size: -; D: TRBD2; J: TRBJ2-2; CDR3: CATSDPLGGTGELFF; DNA: TGTGCCACCAGTGATCCATTGGGGGGGACCGGGGAGCTGTTTTTT
V: TRBV25-1; size: few; D: TRBD1; J: TRBJ2-7; CDR3: CASRGDRGGYEQYF; DNA: TGTGCCAGCAGAGGAGACAGGGGTGGCTACGAGCAGTACTTC
V: TRBV7-2; size: -; D: -; J: TRBJ2-3; CDR3: CASSLVSGARDTQYF; DNA: TGTGCCAGCAGCTTAGTGTCGGGGGCAAGGGATACGCAGTATTTT
V: TRBV10-2; size: -; D: -; J: TRBJ2-2; CDR3: CASSENRGPGELFF; DNA: TGCGCCAGCAGTGAGAACCGGGGGCCCGGGGAGCTGTTTTTT
V: TRBV2; size: -; D: TRBD1; J: TRBJ1-2; CDR3: CASSPRVGFGTGKGYTF; DNA: TGTGCCAGCAGTCCTCGGGTAGGGTTCGGGACAGGGAAAGGCTACACCTTC
V: TRBV6-2/TRBV6-3; size: -; D: -; J: TRBJ1-5; CDR3: CASSWGRGNQPQHF; DNA: TGTGCCAGCAGTTGGGGCAGAGGCAATCAGCCCCAGCATTTT
V: TRBV19; size: -; D: -; J: TRBJ2-3; CDR3: CASSMAGTDTQYF; DNA: TGTGCCAGTAGTATGGCAGGGACAGATACGCAGTATTTT
V: TRBV19; size: -; D: TRBD2; J: TRBJ2-7; CDR3: CASSTELAGSSSYEQYF; DNA: TGTGCCAGTAGTACCGAGCTAGCGGGGTCTAGCTCCTACGAGCAGTACTTC